The TCR beta chain under discussion was sequenced for a study of technical replicates of blood from a handful of donors. Germline CDR1 SGHNT, CDR2 YYREEE (reference sequence). V was trimmed by 4 bases and J by 8 bases, leaving 15 bases between them. CDR3 length: 14 amino acids. Data came from immunoSEQ multiplex PCR; TCRdb stores just in-frame clones and leaves some out. The data show some 98,000 clones, with 90% to 97% seen just once and less than 0.25% held by the top ten. The receptor was isolated from a human donor in good health. Sequencing used T cells isolated from PBMCs. This sequence joins TRBV5-4 and TRBJ1-4; D possibly corresponds to TRBD1 (6 bases). CDR3 protein: CASSEQGLGEKLFF. The CDR3 DNA reads as TGTGCCAGCAGCGAACAGGGCCTGGGAGAAAAACTGTTTTTT.